This T cell receptor beta chain is drawn from a study of OX40 agonist ivuxolimab in advanced cancers. Study in general: The patients got ivuxolimab, which is an agonistic anti-OX40 (CD134) antibody.

A word on this clone: Its antigen remains unknown.

Findings of the study overall: Blood T cells, both CD4+ and CD8+, expanded clonally by week 6 at 0.1 to 3.0 mg/kg. Among some nonresponders, normalized T-cell clonal expansion was also low.

This table comes from immunoSEQ multiplex PCR, and its TCRdb copy is limited to in-frame clones, with some not included. This sample has 40,000 to 50,000 clones, with 65% to 90% found just once. Patients who had autoimmune disease history or got systemic immunosuppression were left out. Sequenced material: CD4+ or CD8+ T cells sorted from blood, taken in a trial of the OX40 agonist ivuxolimab. The sequence derives from an adult with an advanced solid tumor such as melanoma, head and neck, liver or kidney cancer.

Written as DNA, the CDR3 is TGCGCCAGCAGTCAATTTCGGGACAACTCCTACGAGCAGTACTTC. Protein: CASSQFRDNSYEQYF. The rearrangement joins TRBV5-1 to TRBJ2-7; TRBD1 is a possible D gene (6 bases). From germline, CDR1 is SGHRS and CDR2 YFSETQ. Between the trimmed V and J ends, which lost 5 bases and 0 bases, there was a span of 15 bases. The CDR3 contains 15 residues. The full variable domain, with the rest looked up from reference TRBV5-1 and TRBJ2-7, is KAGVTQTPRYLIKTRGQQVTLSCSPISGHRSVSWYQQTPGQGLQFLFEYFSETQRNKGNFPGRFSGRQFSNSRSEMNVSTLELGDSALYLCASSQFRDNSYEQYFGPGTRLTVT.